The rows below give T cell receptor beta chains drawn from one sample of a study of neoadjuvant anti-PD-1 for oral cavity cancer. The repertoire was sequenced with immunoSEQ multiplex PCR; TCRdb's copy has only in-frame clones and lacks some. Found here are 15,000 or so clones, 70% of them singletons; the top ten hold about 3%. Specimen: PBMCs, collected before nivolumab (anti-PD-1) treatment. Receptors were obtained from a person aged 35-79 years with oral cavity squamous cell carcinoma. Both conserved end residues are part of each CDR3. The D gene is left open where the match is weak. Expanded clones get a size class; other rows say once, few or many, or leave the size out.

D gene	clone size	V gene	J gene	CDR3 protein	CDR3 DNA
.	.	TRBV9	TRBJ2-7	CASSADTSDYEQYF	TGTGCCAGCAGCGCGGACACCTCTGACTACGAGCAGTACTTC
.	.	TRBV7-8	TRBJ2-7	CASQGTPGEQYF	TGTGCCAGCCAAGGGACGCCGGGCGAGCAGTACTTC
.	.	TRBV11-2	TRBJ1-1	CASSHDWGDTEAFF	TGTGCCAGCAGCCACGACTGGGGTGACACTGAAGCTTTCTTT
TRBD2	once	TRBV5-5	TRBJ2-2	CASSLELLAGWLGTGELFF	TGTGCCAGCAGCTTGGAGCTACTAGCGGGTTGGTTGGGCACCGGGGAGCTGTTTTTT
TRBD1	few	TRBV29-1	TRBJ1-3	CSVELGTGVNTIYF	TGCAGCGTTGAATTGGGGACAGGGGTGAACACCATATATTTT
.	few	TRBV28	TRBJ1-5	CAIRGKGNQPQHF	TGTGCCATCCGGGGGAAGGGCAATCAGCCCCAGCATTTT
TRBD2	.	TRBV19	TRBJ2-7	CASRGLAGVGSEQYF	TGTGCCAGTAGAGGACTAGCGGGAGTGGGGAGCGAGCAGTACTTC
TRBD2	.	TRBV7-8	TRBJ2-1	CASSSSVNSGGQNEQFF	TGTGCCAGCAGCTCCTCCGTCAACAGCGGGGGGCAAAATGAGCAGTTCTTC
.	.	TRBV2	TRBJ2-7	CASSEWGSGSYEQYF	TGTGCCAGCAGTGAATGGGGCAGCGGCTCCTACGAGCAGTACTTC
.	.	TRBV19	TRBJ2-4	CASSPGWRTTLAKNIQYF	TGTGCCAGTAGCCCGGGATGGCGGACTACCTTAGCCAAAAACATTCAGTACTTC
.	.	TRBV28	TRBJ1-1	CASSRTTVTEAFF	TGTGCCAGCAGTCGAACGACAGTCACTGAAGCTTTCTTT
.	.	TRBV4-1	TRBJ2-7	CASSQQTGILSYEQYF	TGCGCCAGCAGCCAACAGACAGGAATTCTTTCCTACGAGCAGTACTTC
.	.	TRBV6-6	TRBJ2-3	CASKRDTGTDTQYF	TGTGCCAGCAAACGGGACACTGGCACAGATACGCAGTATTTT